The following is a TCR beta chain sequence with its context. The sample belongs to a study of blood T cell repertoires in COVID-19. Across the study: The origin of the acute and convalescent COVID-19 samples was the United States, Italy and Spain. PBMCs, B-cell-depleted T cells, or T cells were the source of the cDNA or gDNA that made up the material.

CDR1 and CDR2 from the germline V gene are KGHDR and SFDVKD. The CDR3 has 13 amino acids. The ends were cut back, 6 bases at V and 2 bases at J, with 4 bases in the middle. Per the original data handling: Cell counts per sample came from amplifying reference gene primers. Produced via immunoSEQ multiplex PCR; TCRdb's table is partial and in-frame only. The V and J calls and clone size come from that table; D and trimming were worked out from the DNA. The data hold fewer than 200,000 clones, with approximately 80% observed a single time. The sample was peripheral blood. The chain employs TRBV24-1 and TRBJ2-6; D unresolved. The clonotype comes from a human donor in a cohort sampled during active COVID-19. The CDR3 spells CATSNTGANVLTF. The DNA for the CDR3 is TGTGCCACCAGTAACACTGGGGCCAACGTCCTGACTTTC.